These T cell receptor beta chains were read from a single sample in a study of blood T cell repertoires in COVID-19. The protocol was immunoSEQ multiplex PCR, while the TCRdb copy is restricted to in-frame clones and leaves out a portion. The sample consists of roughly 250,000 clones, 82% of them appearing once. The material sequenced was peripheral blood. The receptors here all came from a woman older than 75 with active or convalescent COVID-19. The CDR3 runs from the conserved cysteine through the conserved F or W. The order of the fields is V gene, J gene, D gene, clone size, CDR3 protein, CDR3 DNA. D genes are given only for firm matches. For some rows the clone size is stated as once, few or many, or as a class when expanded; others skip it.

TRBV19	TRBJ1-3	TRBD1	.	CASSDRAPGNTIYF	TGTGCCAGTAGCGACAGGGCACCTGGAAACACCATATATTTT
TRBV6-5	TRBJ2-3	.	.	CAVAVTTDTQYF	TGTGCAGTCGCGGTGACCACAGATACGCAGTATTTT
TRBV11-3	TRBJ2-7	TRBD1	.	CASSPTGTGVGEQYF	TGTGCCAGCAGCCCAACCGGGACAGGGGTCGGCGAGCAGTACTTC
TRBV10-3	TRBJ2-1	TRBD2	.	CAISETRLAGDEQFF	TGTGCCATCAGTGAGACCCGACTAGCGGGGGATGAGCAGTTCTTC
TRBV18	TRBJ2-1	.	once	CASSPTNAQGAYNEQFF	TGTGCCAGCTCGCCAACCAACGCCCAGGGTGCCTACAATGAGCAGTTCTTC
TRBV6-1	TRBJ2-7	.	.	CASSEAGRAGEQYF	TGTGCCAGCAGTGAAGCAGGGCGGGCGGGCGAGCAGTACTTC
TRBV2	TRBJ2-1	TRBD2	once	CASLLGRAYNEQFF	TGTGCCAGCCTACTAGGGAGGGCCTACAATGAGCAGTTCTTC
TRBV6-5	TRBJ1-5	TRBD1	.	CASGDRNNQPQHF	TGTGCCAGCGGGGACAGGAACAATCAGCCCCAGCATTTT
TRBV7-2	TRBJ2-7	.	.	CASSLSLATYEQYF	TGTGCCAGCAGCTTAAGTCTAGCGACCTACGAGCAGTACTTC
TRBV19	TRBJ2-2	.	once	CASSMFAAANTGELFF	TGTGCCAGTAGTATGTTCGCGGCGGCCAACACCGGGGAGCTGTTTTTT
TRBV5-5	TRBJ2-2	TRBD1	.	CASSWGQADTGELFF	TGTGCCAGCAGCTGGGGACAGGCGGACACCGGGGAGCTGTTTTTT
TRBV4-2	TRBJ2-5	.	.	CASSQRKQETQYF	TGTGCCAGCAGCCAACGTAAACAAGAGACCCAGTACTTC
TRBV3-1/TRBV3-2	TRBJ1-5	TRBD1	few	CASSQGQPNQPQHF	TGTGCCAGCAGCCAGGGACAGCCCAATCAGCCCCAGCATTTT
TRBV28	TRBJ2-7	TRBD1	.	CASRRQGALPYEQYF	TGTGCCAGCAGGCGACAGGGGGCGTTACCCTACGAGCAGTACTTC
TRBV19	TRBJ2-1	.	.	CASSMSFTGEQFF	TGTGCCAGTAGTATGTCTTTTACGGGAGAGCAGTTCTTC
TRBV3-1/TRBV3-2	TRBJ2-2	.	few	CASSQFTNTGELFF	TGTGCCAGCAGCCAATTCACGAACACCGGGGAGCTGTTTTTT
TRBV28	TRBJ1-5	.	once	CASSTRSRAHSNQPQHF	TGTGCCAGCAGTACCCGGAGTCGCGCACATAGCAATCAGCCCCAGCATTTT
TRBV6-2/TRBV6-3	TRBJ2-1	TRBD1	.	CASSSTGGSYNEQFF	TGTGCCAGCAGTTCAACAGGGGGTTCCTACAATGAGCAGTTCTTC
TRBV12-3/TRBV12-4	TRBJ1-5	.	.	CASSLRGPQHF	TGTGCCAGCAGTTTGCGGGGGCCCCAGCATTTT
TRBV28	TRBJ2-3	TRBD2	.	CASSLIRLAGVSSTDTQYF	TGTGCCAGCAGTTTAATCAGACTAGCGGGGGTCTCTAGCACAGATACGCAGTATTTT
TRBV10-3	TRBJ1-2	.	.	CAISTVAIGGYTF	TGTGCCATCAGTACAGTTGCGATTGGTGGCTACACCTTC
TRBV5-1	TRBJ1-2	TRBD1	.	CASSGDRGPADGYTF	TGCGCCAGCAGCGGTGACAGGGGACCTGCGGATGGCTACACCTTC
TRBV11-3	TRBJ1-1	TRBD1	.	CASSFDRGRRTEAFF	TGTGCCAGCAGCTTTGACAGGGGGCGTAGAACTGAAGCTTTCTTT
TRBV5-1	TRBJ2-5	TRBD1	.	CASSTTGTGEETQYF	TGCGCCAGCAGCACAACCGGGACAGGGGAAGAGACCCAGTACTTC
TRBV19	TRBJ2-1	TRBD2	few	CASSPSSGLAELNEQFF	TGTGCCAGTAGTCCTTCCAGCGGACTAGCGGAATTAAATGAGCAGTTCTTC
TRBV5-1	TRBJ2-5	.	.	CASSSHETQYF	TGCGCCAGCAGCTCCCATGAGACCCAGTACTTC
TRBV15	TRBJ2-5	TRBD1	.	CATSIRQGPQETQYF	TGTGCCACCAGCATCCGACAGGGTCCGCAAGAGACCCAGTACTTC
TRBV6-1	TRBJ1-1	TRBD1	.	CASSERGTGEKAFF	TGTGCCAGCAGTGAGAGGGGGACAGGGGAAAAGGCTTTCTTT
TRBV5-1	TRBJ2-1	TRBD2	once	CASSSGTSGRDGEQFF	TGCGCCAGCAGTTCCGGGACTAGCGGGAGAGACGGTGAGCAGTTCTTC
TRBV5-1	TRBJ2-1	TRBD2	.	CASSPDGGGAGEQFF	TGCGCCAGCAGCCCTGACGGCGGGGGGGCTGGCGAGCAGTTCTTC
TRBV2	TRBJ1-2	TRBD1	.	CAGWTGVGYGYTF	TGTGCCGGCTGGACAGGGGTGGGGTATGGCTACACCTTC
TRBV5-1	TRBJ2-7	.	.	CASSLTGNSYEQYF	TGCGCCAGCAGCCTTACAGGTAACTCCTACGAGCAGTACTTC
TRBV7-4	TRBJ1-5	.	.	CASSLGGGHHGVGQPQHF	TGTGCCAGCAGCTTAGGCGGCGGGCACCACGGGGTAGGTCAGCCCCAGCATTTT
TRBV3-1/TRBV3-2	TRBJ2-7	.	once	CASSHRLGPNPYEQYF	TGTGCCAGCAGCCACAGACTAGGCCCGAATCCCTACGAGCAGTACTTC
TRBV27	TRBJ1-1	TRBD1	.	CASSSLDRAATEAFF	TGTGCCAGCAGTTCATTGGACAGGGCGGCCACTGAAGCTTTCTTT
TRBV5-1	TRBJ1-1	.	.	CASNFQNRDTEAFF	TGCGCCAGCAACTTCCAGAACAGGGACACTGAAGCTTTCTTT
TRBV2	TRBJ1-5	.	.	CASNDGGGQPQHF	TGTGCCAGCAATGACGGCGGTGGTCAGCCCCAGCATTTT
TRBV29-1	TRBJ2-7	TRBD1	.	CSVEQGADEQYF	TGCAGCGTTGAACAGGGGGCCGACGAGCAGTACTTC
TRBV24-1	TRBJ1-2	.	.	CATSDIDSYGYTF	TGTGCCACCAGTGATATCGACAGCTATGGCTACACCTTC
TRBV4-1	TRBJ1-2	.	.	CASSQGTVDGYTF	TGCGCCAGCAGCCAAGGGACAGTGGATGGCTACACCTTC
TRBV19	TRBJ2-1	TRBD2	.	CASSNGLAGGNIYNEQFF	TGTGCCAGTAGTAACGGCCTAGCGGGGGGGAATATATACAATGAGCAGTTCTTC
TRBV13	TRBJ2-5	.	.	CASSLWAEETQYF	TGTGCCAGCAGCTTATGGGCAGAAGAGACCCAGTACTTC
TRBV10-1	TRBJ2-3	TRBD1	.	CASSEAPGTGSTDTQYF	TGCGCCAGCAGTGAGGCCCCCGGGACAGGCAGCACAGATACGCAGTATTTT
TRBV5-1	TRBJ2-7	TRBD2	.	CASSLTTSGSSYEQYF	TGCGCCAGCAGCCTTACGACTAGCGGGAGCTCCTACGAGCAGTACTTC
TRBV7-8	TRBJ2-1	TRBD1	.	CASRTGQGEGYEQFF	TGTGCCAGCAGAACCGGACAGGGTGAGGGCTATGAGCAGTTCTTC
TRBV7-9	TRBJ1-3	.	.	CASSFNRRVSGNTIYF	TGTGCCAGCAGCTTCAACCGCAGGGTATCTGGAAACACCATATATTTT
TRBV29-1	TRBJ1-5	TRBD1	.	CSVVTGVSQPQHF	TGCAGCGTTGTGACAGGGGTGAGTCAGCCCCAGCATTTT
TRBV7-2	TRBJ2-7	TRBD1	.	CASSLVPDRAYEQYF	TGTGCCAGCAGCTTAGTTCCGGACAGGGCCTACGAGCAGTACTTC
TRBV9	TRBJ1-3	.	many	CASSVASSGNTIYF	TGTGCCAGCAGCGTAGCGAGCTCTGGAAACACCATATATTTT
TRBV6-2/TRBV6-3	TRBJ1-1	TRBD1	.	CASSWTGENTEAFF	TGTGCCAGCAGTTGGACAGGGGAAAACACTGAAGCTTTCTTT
TRBV27	TRBJ1-2	TRBD1	.	CASNPTGGTYGYTF	TGTGCCAGCAACCCGACAGGGGGCACCTATGGCTACACCTTC
TRBV7-2	TRBJ2-2	TRBD2	once	CASSPRGTSGWNTGELFF	TGTGCCAGCAGCCCACGAGGGACTAGCGGGTGGAACACCGGGGAGCTGTTTTTT
TRBV5-1	TRBJ2-3	TRBD2	.	CASSWGTSGGYTDTQYF	TGCGCCAGCAGCTGGGGGACTAGCGGGGGCTACACAGATACGCAGTATTTT
TRBV11-2	TRBJ2-1	.	.	CASSLVGVASEQFF	TGTGCCAGCAGCTTAGTTGGAGTGGCATCAGAGCAGTTCTTC